This T cell receptor beta chain was sequenced during a study of blood T cell repertoires in COVID-19. The authors' processing: It was from reference gene primer amplification that nucleated cell counts were estimated. The protocol was immunoSEQ multiplex PCR, while the TCRdb copy is restricted to in-frame clones and leaves out a portion. For V, J and clone size, that table is used; D and trimming come from the DNA. The table has about 83,000 clones, roughly 87% seen once. The CDR3 totals 16 residues. V gave up 5 bases and J gave up 8 bases; unmatched junction bases: 16. CDR1 SGHVS and CDR2 FNYEAQ come from the germline V gene.

This sequence was found in a woman aged 45 to 65 with active or convalescent COVID-19. V and J are TRBV7-6 and TRBJ1-2, with 8 bases identical to TRBD1. The sequencing sample was made of peripheral blood. The chain's CDR3 is CASSPEAGGVEDGYTF. DNA for the CDR3: TGTGCCAGCAGCCCCGAGGCAGGGGGCGTCGAGGACGGCTACACCTTC. The full variable domain, with the rest looked up from reference TRBV7-6 and TRBJ1-2, is GAGVSQSPRYKVTKRGQDVALRCDPISGHVSLYWYRQALGQGPEFLTYFNYEAQQDKSGLPNDRFSAERPEGSISTLTIQRTEQRDSAMYRCASSPEAGGVEDGYTFGSGTRLTVV.